The entry below describes one T cell receptor (beta chain). Its cognate antigen is unknown. This record belongs to a study of OX40 agonist ivuxolimab in advanced cancers. Study-wide points: More expanded clones were seen, on average, in CD8+ T cells than in CD4+.

The V end was cut by 5 bases, the J end by 5 bases, with 15 bases between. Germline V gives CDR1 LNHDA, CDR2 SQIVND (reference sequence). The CDR3 spans 14 residues. Only in-frame clones appear in the TCRdb table, and some are missing; sequencing was by immunoSEQ multiplex PCR. The data hold about 79,000 clones, with roughly 88% observed a single time. The J gene is TRBJ2-5, the V gene TRBV19, with D perhaps assigned TRBD1 or TRBD2 (5 bases each). The starting material was CD4+ or CD8+ T cells sorted from blood, obtained in a trial of the OX40 agonist ivuxolimab. The sequence came from an adult with an advanced solid tumor such as melanoma, head and neck, liver or kidney cancer. The CDR3 is CASSLLRGGETQYF. The CDR3 nucleotides are TGTGCCAGTAGTCTCCTCCGGGGCGGGGAGACCCAGTACTTC.